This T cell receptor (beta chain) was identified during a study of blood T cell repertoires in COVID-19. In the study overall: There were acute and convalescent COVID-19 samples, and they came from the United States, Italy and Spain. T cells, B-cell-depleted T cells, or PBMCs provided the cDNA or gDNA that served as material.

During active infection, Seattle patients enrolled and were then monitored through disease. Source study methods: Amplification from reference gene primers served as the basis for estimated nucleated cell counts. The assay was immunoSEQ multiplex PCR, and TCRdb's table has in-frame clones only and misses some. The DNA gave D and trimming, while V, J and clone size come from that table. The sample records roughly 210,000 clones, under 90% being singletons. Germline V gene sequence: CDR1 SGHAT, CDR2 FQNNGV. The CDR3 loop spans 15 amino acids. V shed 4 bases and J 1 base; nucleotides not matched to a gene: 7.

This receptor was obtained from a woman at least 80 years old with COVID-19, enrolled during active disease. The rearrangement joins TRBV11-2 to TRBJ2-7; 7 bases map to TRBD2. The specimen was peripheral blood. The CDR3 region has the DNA TGTGCCAGCAGCTCCTACGGGGGGTTATCCTACGAGCAGTACTTC. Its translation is CASSSYGGLSYEQYF.